The 8 T cell receptor beta chains reported below all come from one sample, sequenced in a study of PD-L1 blockade in urothelial cancer. The data were produced by immunoSEQ multiplex PCR, yet TCRdb's version contains in-frame clones alone and is incomplete. There are approximately 83,000 clones in the sample; roughly 85% occur only once, and approximately 8% lies in the top ten. Time point: peripheral blood 6 weeks after treatment start. This specimen consisted of PBMCs, obtained around atezolizumab (anti-PD-L1) treatment. These TCRs come from a man between 70 and 80 years old with urothelial cancer.

This chain connects TRBV5-8 to TRBJ2-2; D perhaps matches TRBD1 (6 bases). V lost 7 bases, J lost 4 bases, and 14 bases lay in between. This CDR3 region has 14 residues. Germline V CDR1 and CDR2: SGHTS, YDEGEE. CDR3 in DNA: TGTGCCAGCCGTCCCAGGGGACCCACCGGGGAGCTGTTTTTT. This encodes CASRPRGPTGELFF.

The CDR3 bases are TGTGCCAGCAGCTTTGCCGGGACAGGGGAGTACGAGCAGTACTTC. Its translation: CASSFAGTGEYEQYF. This sequence joins TRBV9 and TRBJ2-7; 10 bases are shared with TRBD1. This CDR3 contains 15 residues. Germline lookup yields CDR1 SGDLS and CDR2 YYNGEE. Trimming at V came to 4 bases and at J to 4 bases, leaving 8 bases not matched to a gene.

The chain combines TRBV19 with TRBJ2-1; a possible D gene is TRBD2 (6 bases). V lost 3 bases to trimming and J lost 9 bases, with 12 bases between them. This CDR3 comprises 13 residues. Germline loops: CDR1 LNHDA, CDR2 SQIVND (reference sequence). The CDR3 region has the DNA TGTGCCAGTAGTATTCTAGCCGGGGGTGAGCAGTTCTTC. It is translated as CASSILAGGEQFF. Combining the CDR3 with reference TRBV19 and TRBJ2-1 gives the whole variable domain DGGITQSPKYLFRKEGQNVTLSCEQNLNHDAMYWYRQDPGQGLRLIYYSQIVNDFQKGDIAEGYSVSREKKESFPLTVTSAQKNPTAFYLCASSILAGGEQFFGPGTRLTVL.

V usage is TRBV6-5 and J usage is TRBJ2-7, with D possibly TRBD2 on 7 matching bases. V was pared by 2 bases and J by 7 bases, with 15 bases between. This CDR3 spans 14 amino acids. The V gene's germline CDR1 is MNHEY and CDR2 SVGAGI. The CDR3 region is CASSYDGGGSEQYF. The CDR3 DNA sequence: TGTGCCAGCAGTTACGATGGCGGGGGCTCTGAGCAGTACTTC.

The rearrangement links TRBV5-1 to TRBJ2-2; D may be TRBD2 (5 bases). Per the germline V gene, CDR1 is SGHRS and CDR2 is YFSETQ. This CDR3 has 16 amino acids. Trimming removed 4 bases at V and 3 bases at J, with 16 bases between. CDR3 residues: CASSPGPSEDTGELFF. The CDR3 DNA reads TGCGCCAGCAGCCCGGGCCCCTCGGAGGACACCGGGGAGCTGTTTTTT.

The sample holds one count of this clone. The J gene is TRBJ2-3, the V gene TRBV13; TRBD2 matches at 8 bases. J was trimmed by 2 bases and V by 5 bases; bases with no gene match: 6. Per the germline V gene, CDR1 is PRHDT and CDR2 is FYEKMQ (reference sequence). The CDR3 sequence is 15 residues long. The CDR3 protein is CASSTGLAVTDTQYF. The CDR3 DNA is TGTGCCAGCAGCACCGGACTAGCCGTCACAGATACGCAGTATTTT.

The chain joins TRBV5-1 to TRBJ1-1, with unresolved D. Germline V lookup: CDR1 SGHRS, CDR2 YFSETQ. The CDR3 covers 14 residues. V gave up 4 bases and J gave up 5 bases, with 15 bases separating them. This CDR3 is CASSTGEGGTEAFF. DNA of the CDR3: TGCGCCAGCAGCACCGGGGAGGGAGGTACTGAAGCTTTCTTT.

The chain recombines TRBV6-1 with TRBJ2-6; D ambiguous. CDR1 and CDR2 from the germline V gene are MNHNS and SASEGT. The length of the CDR3 is 13 residues. V gave up 6 bases and J gave up 1 base, with 4 bases separating them. The CDR3 loop is CASRESGANVLTF. CDR3 nucleotide sequence: TGTGCCAGCAGAGAGTCTGGGGCCAACGTCCTGACTTTC.